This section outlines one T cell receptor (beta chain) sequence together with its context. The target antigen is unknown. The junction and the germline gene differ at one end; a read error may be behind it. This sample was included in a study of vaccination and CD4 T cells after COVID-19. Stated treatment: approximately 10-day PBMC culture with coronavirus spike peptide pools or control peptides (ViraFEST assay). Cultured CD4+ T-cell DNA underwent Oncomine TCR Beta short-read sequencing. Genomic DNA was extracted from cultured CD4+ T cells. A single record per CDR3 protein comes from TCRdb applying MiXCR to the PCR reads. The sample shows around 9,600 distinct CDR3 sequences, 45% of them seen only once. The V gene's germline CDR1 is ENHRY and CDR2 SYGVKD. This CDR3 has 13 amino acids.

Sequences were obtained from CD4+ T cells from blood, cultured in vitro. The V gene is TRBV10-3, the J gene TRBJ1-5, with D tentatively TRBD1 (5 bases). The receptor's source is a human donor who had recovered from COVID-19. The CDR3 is CASSTDKNQPQHF. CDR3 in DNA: TGTGCCAGCAGTACGGACAAGAATCAGCCCCAGCATTTT.